The sequence of this T cell receptor beta chain was determined in a study of graft-versus-host responses after intestinal transplantation. Study details: The study gave all recipients anti-thymocyte globulin induction, then tacrolimus and steroids for approximately three years. The study's findings and limits: Some GvH clones were seen earlier in gut or blood, suggesting intestinal origin.

The method was immunoSEQ multiplex PCR; TCRdb's version includes in-frame clones alone and lacks a portion of them. The table shows about 50,000 clones, with about 90% occurring only once. A note on this clone: The antigen remains unidentified.

Sample: unstimulated CD4+ T cells sorted from spleen or lymph node cells, taken before transplant. The clonotype was recovered from a human donor who was the organ donor for an intestinal transplant.

The CDR3 DNA is TGTGCCAGCAGCGTCGGACTAGCGGGAGACGTGCAGTACTTC. As protein: CASSVGLAGDVQYF. The V call is TRBV9, the J call TRBJ2-7; TRBD2 aligns across 13 bases. Germline lookup yields CDR1 SGDLS and CDR2 YYNGEE. CDR3 length: 14 residues. Trimming at V came to 2 bases and at J to 9 bases, leaving 5 bases not matched to a gene.